This is a list of T cell receptor beta chains from one sample in a study of T-cell reconstitution after alpha-beta-depleted transplantation in children. TCRdb reanalysed the PCR reads using MiXCR and keeps one entry per CDR3 protein. The repertoire holds 280,000 or so distinct CDR3 sequences, with roughly 11% as singletons. The sequences come from peripheral blood, collected 180 days after TCRalphabeta/CD19-depleted stem cell transplant. Receptor source: a male patient under 10 years old who had a stem cell transplant for chronic granulomatous disease, so the T cells may come from the graft donor. Each CDR3 is given with its conserved first and last residue. D genes are given only for firm matches. Clone size is given as how often the clone was seen (once, few, many) or a class if it is expanded.

V	J	D	size	CDR3	DNA
TRBV28	TRBJ2-1	.	many	CASTRPGAYNEQFF	TGTGCCAGCACTCGTCCCGGGGCCTACAATGAGCAGTTCTTC
TRBV5-1	TRBJ1-5	TRBD1	many	CASSLGGLGNQPQHF	TGCGCCAGCAGCTTAGGGGGCCTGGGCAATCAGCCCCAGCATTTT
TRBV20-1	TRBJ2-7	TRBD1	many	CSAGQGAITYEQYF	TGCAGTGCGGGACAGGGGGCTATTACCTACGAGCAGTACTTC
TRBV27	TRBJ2-7	TRBD2	many	CASSLSLAGSYEQYF	TGTGCCAGCAGTTTATCCCTAGCGGGATCCTACGAGCAGTACTTC
TRBV7-2	TRBJ2-1	TRBD2	many	CASSLASGGYRSYNEQFF	TGTGCCAGCAGCTTAGCTAGCGGGGGGTATCGCTCCTACAATGAGCAGTTCTTC
TRBV21-1	TRBJ2-2	.	many	CASSKVNSGGREAGELFF	TGTGCCAGCAGCAAAGTCAATAGCGGGGGAAGAGAGGCCGGGGAGCTGTTTTTT
TRBV12-3/TRBV12-4	TRBJ2-7	.	many	CASSNNEEQYF	TGTGCCAGCAGTAACAATGAGGAGCAGTACTTC
TRBV5-1	TRBJ2-1	TRBD2	many	CASSLGLGGTSSYNEQFF	TGCGCCAGCAGCTTGGGCCTCGGGGGGACGAGCTCCTACAATGAGCAGTTCTTC
TRBV28	TRBJ2-3	.	many	CASRKFMGVDTDTQYF	TGTGCCAGCAGAAAGTTTATGGGGGTGGACACAGATACGCAGTATTTT
TRBV27	TRBJ1-1	.	many	CASHRGTEAFF	TGTGCCAGCCATCGGGGCACTGAAGCTTTCTTT
TRBV20-1	TRBJ2-1	.	many	CSASVGIEQFF	TGCAGTGCTAGCGTGGGTATTGAGCAGTTCTTC
TRBV5-5	TRBJ2-2	.	many	CASSLVRQLNTGELFF	TGTGCCAGCAGCTTGGTAAGGCAACTGAACACCGGGGAGCTGTTTTTT
TRBV28	TRBJ2-2	TRBD2	many	CASSLYSGRLTGELFF	TGTGCCAGCAGTTTATATAGCGGGAGGTTGACCGGGGAGCTGTTTTTT
TRBV20-1	TRBJ2-3	.	many	CSARVAGRKDTDTQYF	TGCAGTGCTAGAGTTGCCGGACGGAAAGACACAGATACGCAGTATTTT
TRBV29-1	TRBJ1-3	TRBD1	many	CSVDEVTGGSSGNTIYF	TGCAGCGTTGACGAGGTGACAGGGGGCAGCTCTGGAAACACCATATATTTT
TRBV12-3/TRBV12-4	TRBJ2-7	.	many	CASSLADKAEQYF	TGTGCCAGCAGTTTAGCGGATAAAGCCGAGCAGTACTTC
TRBV12-3/TRBV12-4	TRBJ2-3	.	many	CASSRDITDTQYF	TGTGCCAGCAGCCGGGACATCACAGATACGCAGTATTTT
TRBV20-1	TRBJ2-5	TRBD2	many	CSARAGGGETQYF	TGCAGTGCTAGGGCCGGGGGGGGAGAGACCCAGTACTTC
TRBV20-1	TRBJ1-3	.	many	CSAREGNSGNTIYF	TGCAGTGCTAGAGAAGGGAACTCTGGAAACACCATATATTTT
TRBV20-1	TRBJ2-1	.	many	CSARGTATHNEQFF	TGCAGTGCTAGAGGGACAGCCACTCACAATGAGCAGTTCTTC
TRBV9	TRBJ2-7	.	many	CASSAGAPKSYEQYF	TGTGCCAGCAGTGCAGGGGCGCCAAAATCCTACGAGCAGTACTTC
TRBV20-1	TRBJ2-1	.	many	CSAYNLGPFYNEQFF	TGCAGCGCTTACAATCTCGGGCCCTTTTACAATGAGCAGTTCTTC
TRBV6-5	TRBJ2-1	TRBD2	many	CASSYSSRGGLYNEQFF	TGTGCCAGCAGTTACTCTTCGCGGGGGGGCCTCTACAATGAGCAGTTCTTC
TRBV10-3	TRBJ1-3	.	many	CAISQGSGNTIYF	TGTGCCATCTCCCAGGGTTCTGGAAACACCATATATTTT
TRBV6-2/TRBV6-3	TRBJ2-7	.	many	CASSYSKMEFYEQYF	TGTGCCAGCAGTTACTCGAAGATGGAATTCTACGAGCAGTACTTC